One and the same sample provided the 21 T cell receptor beta chains below, sequenced in a study of blood T cell repertoires in COVID-19. Method: immunoSEQ multiplex PCR; TCRdb's copy keeps in-frame clones and lacks some. The sample contains some 210,000 clones, 65% to 85% of which appear only once. The source material was peripheral blood. The receptors were gathered from a man over 45 with active or convalescent COVID-19.

The chain combines TRBV21-1 with TRBJ2-7; the DNA was not used to check the table's D call, TRBD2. TRBV21-1 is a listed pseudogene. This CDR3 region has 16 residues. CDR3: CASSKEGSGSSYEQYF. CDR3 in DNA: TGTGCCAGCAGCAAAGAGGGTAGCGGGAGCTCCTACGAGCAGTACTTC.

The chain carries TRBV5-4 and TRBJ1-5; D unclear. The V gene lost 4 bases and the J gene lost 4 bases, with 21 bases spanning the gap. CDR1 is SGHNT, CDR2 YYREEE, per germline (reference sequence). The CDR3 runs 17 residues. CDR3: CASSATLVRCRNQPQHF. DNA for the CDR3: TGTGCCAGCAGCGCTACCTTGGTCAGGTGCAGGAATCAGCCCCAGCATTTT.

In this sample, this clone turned up once. The chain combines TRBV24-1 with TRBJ2-3, with 9 bases that match TRBD2. Trimming cost V 4 bases and J 1 base; bases outside gene matches: 2. Per germline, CDR1 KGHDR and CDR2 SFDVKD. This CDR3 contains 15 residues. CDR3 DNA sequence: TGTGCCACCAGTGAGGTAGCGGGAGGCACAGATACGCAGTATTTT. Protein sequence: CATSEVAGGTDTQYF.

The CDR3 here is CASSLDQGVGNSPLHF. The CDR3 region has the DNA TGTGCCAGCAGCTTGGACCAGGGGGTTGGAAATTCACCCCTCCACTTT. The chain uses TRBV5-4 and TRBJ1-6; TRBD1 agrees at 7 bases. CDR1 is SGHNT, CDR2 YYREEE, per germline (reference sequence). The CDR3 covers 16 residues. V was pared by 0 bases and J by 7 bases, with 7 bases of the junction left unmatched.

The CDR3 DNA is TGTGCCAGCAGCTTACGGGTCAGATACTTCACTGAAGCTTTCTTT. Amino acid sequence: CASSLRVRYFTEAFF. The chain uses TRBV11-2 and TRBJ1-1; D is unclear. V shed 2 bases and J shed 4 bases, with 14 bases lying between them. The germline gives CDR1 SGHAT, CDR2 FQNNGV. The CDR3 is 15 amino acids.

This clone was seen just once. V gene TRBV28 combines with J gene TRBJ2-2, with D possibly matching TRBD1 (6 bases). Germline values: CDR1 MDHEN, CDR2 SYDVKM. The CDR3 consists of 13 residues. With 7 bases removed from V and 5 bases from J, the gap between germline ends came to 11 bases. The DNA of the CDR3 is TGTGCCAGCACGGACAGAATGACCGGGGAGCTGTTTTTT. This gives the protein CASTDRMTGELFF.

The chain recombines TRBV5-1 with TRBJ1-1; TRBD1 matches 8 bases. With V trimmed by 5 bases and J by 3 bases, 3 bases remained unmatched. The CDR3 covers 13 residues. CDR1 SGHRS and CDR2 YFSETQ come from the germline V gene. CDR3: CASRPGGDTEAFF. The CDR3, as DNA: TGCGCCAGCAGACCAGGGGGCGACACTGAAGCTTTCTTT. Drawing the rest from reference TRBV5-1 and TRBJ1-1, the complete variable domain is KAGVTQTPRYLIKTRGQQVTLSCSPISGHRSVSWYQQTPGQGLQFLFEYFSETQRNKGNFPGRFSGRQFSNSRSEMNVSTLELGDSALYLCASRPGGDTEAFFGQGTRLTVV.

CDR3 nucleotides: TGCGCCAGCAGCCAAGATAGGACTAGCGGACCCACAGATACGCAGTATTTT. This gives the protein CASSQDRTSGPTDTQYF. The J gene is TRBJ2-3, the V gene TRBV4-1, with 10 bases identical to TRBD2. Germline CDR1 and CDR2: MGHRA and YSYEKL. This CDR3 is built from 17 residues. J gave up 2 bases and V 0 bases, and 5 bases lay outside the gene matches.

This clone has a handful of counts. The chain recombines TRBV27 with TRBJ1-3, with D hard to call. Germline V CDR1 and CDR2: MNHEY, SMNVEV (reference sequence). V dropped 5 bases and J dropped 4 bases, with 18 bases sitting between them. The CDR3 runs to 16 residues. CDR3 DNA sequence: TGTGCCAGCAGTCCTTCCGACGGGAGAGAAGGAAACACCATATATTTT. The encoded protein is CASSPSDGREGNTIYF.

The count of this clone is one. The J gene is TRBJ1-6, the V gene TRBV30, with D possibly matching TRBD1 (6 bases). V lost 4 bases to trimming and J lost 9 bases, with 10 bases between them. The length of the CDR3 is 12 residues. Per the germline V gene, CDR1 is GTSNPN and CDR2 is SVGIG (reference sequence). CDR3 region: CAWTGESSPLHF. As DNA, the CDR3 is TGTGCCTGGACAGGGGAAAGTTCACCCCTCCACTTT.

The CDR3 coding sequence is TGTGCCAGCAGCGGGGGCAGGGTGGGGACTGAAGCTTTCTTT. Translation gives CASSGGRVGTEAFF. The rearrangement links TRBV5-8 to TRBJ1-1; possible D gene TRBD1, 6 bases. This CDR3 comprises 14 residues. V was shortened by 4 bases and J by 5 bases, with 15 bases between the two germline ends. In germline, CDR1 is SGHTS, CDR2 YDEGEE. Filled out from reference TRBV5-8 and TRBJ1-1, the complete variable domain reads EAGVTQSPTHLIKTRGQQATLRCSPISGHTSVYWYQQALGLGLQFLLWYDEGEERNRGNFPPRFSGRQFPNYSSELNVNALELEDSALYLCASSGGRVGTEAFFGQGTRLTVV.

There are a few counts of this clone. The CDR3 loop reads CASRLSGTGGFNSPLHF. The CDR3 DNA reads as TGTGCCAGCAGACTTTCCGGGACAGGGGGTTTTAATTCACCCCTCCACTTT. This chain links TRBV27 with TRBJ1-6; TRBD1 agrees at 11 bases. Germline CDR1 reads MNHEY; CDR2 reads SMNVEV (reference sequence). J lost 6 bases, V lost 6 bases, and 10 bases had no gene match. The CDR3 has 17 residues.

This clone showed up just once. J is TRBJ1-2 and V is TRBV2; tentatively, D is TRBD1 (6 bases). Germline assignment: CDR1 SNHLY and CDR2 FYNNEI. The V and J ends lost 4 bases and 1 base respectively, with 10 bases between them. The CDR3 consists of 14 residues. The DNA for the CDR3 is TGTGCCAGCAGTGGGACAGCTATTAACTATGGCTACACCTTC. Translating gives CASSGTAINYGYTF.

This clone occurred once. V and J are TRBV18 and TRBJ1-1, with 10 bases identical to TRBD1. CDR1 and CDR2 from the germline V gene are KGHSH and LQKENI. The CDR3 sequence is 15 residues long. V shed 8 bases, J shed 0 bases, and the junction held 6 bases outside the gene matches. CDR3 bases: TGTGCCAGCCATGGGACAGGGGCGATGAACACTGAAGCTTTCTTT. Translation gives CASHGTGAMNTEAFF.

The gene calls are TRBV12-5 and TRBJ1-2; D gene ambiguous. CDR3 size: 12 residues. Between the trimmed V and J ends, which lost 6 bases and 8 bases, there was a span of 13 bases. Germline CDR1 reads LGHNT; CDR2 reads FRNRAP. In DNA, the CDR3 is TGTGCTAGTGGGTCTCAGGAGGGCGGCTACACCTTC. Translated: CASGSQEGGYTF.

J is TRBJ2-7 and V is TRBV5-1; 8 bases line up with TRBD2. CDR1 SGHRS and CDR2 YFSETQ come from the germline V gene. The CDR3 spans 15 residues. J gave up 2 bases and V 4 bases, and 8 bases lay outside the gene matches. CDR3 loop: CASSASGGRTYEQYF. CDR3 bases: TGCGCCAGCAGCGCATCGGGGGGGCGGACCTACGAGCAGTACTTC.

The chain links TRBV30 to TRBJ2-2, with TRBD1 matching over 9 bases. Losses at the gene ends were 0 bases for V and 6 bases for J; bases not matched to a gene: 5. This CDR3 is 15 amino acids long. The germline V gene encodes CDR1 GTSNPN and CDR2 SVGIG (reference sequence). CDR3 sequence reads: CAWSVWDREAGELFF. As DNA, the CDR3 is TGTGCCTGGAGTGTTTGGGACAGGGAGGCCGGGGAGCTGTTTTTT.

The V call is TRBV30, the J call TRBJ1-6; D perhaps matches TRBD1 (5 bases). The CDR3 loop spans 15 amino acids. Between the trimmed V and J ends, which lost 2 bases and 9 bases, there was a span of 17 bases. CDR1 is GTSNPN, CDR2 SVGIG, per germline (reference sequence). The DNA for the CDR3 is TGTGCCTGGAGTTTGGCAACAGGATTCCTTTCACCCCTCCACTTT. It specifies CAWSLATGFLSPLHF.

The chain links TRBV30 to TRBJ2-1, with 12 positions matching TRBD2. This CDR3 is built from 15 residues. The germline gives CDR1 GTSNPN, CDR2 SVGIG (reference sequence). The V segment lost 2 bases and the J segment 7 bases; nucleotides outside the gene matches: 6. CDR3 nucleotides: TGTGCCTGGAGTATCGGACTAGCGGGAAAAAATGAGCAGTTCTTC. Translation gives CAWSIGLAGKNEQFF.

V gene TRBV19 combines with J gene TRBJ1-5; D is perhaps TRBD1 (6 bases). The CDR3 has 15 amino acids. From germline, CDR1 is LNHDA and CDR2 SQIVND (reference sequence). The germline V and J ends were trimmed by 10 bases and 4 bases, with 20 bases remaining between them. The CDR3 DNA reads TGTGCCATCGGGGCAGGGGCGATTGGGAATCAGCCCCAGCATTTT. Protein sequence: CAIGAGAIGNQPQHF.

The chain carries TRBV5-4 and TRBJ1-3; no clear D. Deletions cut 0 bases from V and 0 bases from J, with 13 bases between. Looked up from germline, CDR1 is SGHNT and CDR2 is YYREEE (reference sequence). This CDR3 has 17 residues. The CDR3 here is CASSLGAGIYSGNTIYF. The CDR3 nucleotides read TGTGCCAGCAGCTTGGGGGCGGGGATTTACTCTGGAAACACCATATATTTT.